These 14 T cell receptor beta chains share one sample of origin, sequenced in a study of T cell repertoires in cytomegalovirus infection. TCRdb fed the reads into MiXCR, producing one record per CDR3 protein. The sample has under 150,000 distinct CDR3 sequences; about 24% are singletons. Their specific antigens are unknown. Sequences were obtained from PBMCs, sequenced either directly or after in vitro stimulation (not recorded which). Every receptor here comes from a human donor in good health (CMV status not recorded). Some clones in this sample may be carry-over from other donors' samples.

The V call is TRBV6-1, the J call TRBJ2-4; the D is unclear. Per the germline V gene, CDR1 is MNHNS and CDR2 is SASEGT. The CDR3 is 18 residues long. V lost 3 bases and J 1 base, leaving 19 bases between the germline ends. CDR3 bases: TGTGCCAGCAGTGAGCAGATAGCTAAAAACCGTGCCAAAAACATTCAGTACTTC. It translates to CASSEQIAKNRAKNIQYF.

There are a few counts of this clonotype. The V and J genes are TRBV19 and TRBJ2-6; D is possibly TRBD2 (5 bases). The CDR3 runs 16 residues. CDR1 and CDR2 (germline): LNHDA, SQIVND (reference sequence). Trimming shortened V by 5 bases and J by 2 bases, and 13 bases separated the two germline ends. In DNA, the CDR3 is TGTGCCAGTAGTTGGAGGAGCTCTCCTGGGGCCAACGTCCTGACTTTC. This gives the protein CASSWRSSPGANVLTF.

This clonotype was seen more than once but under ten times. This chain connects TRBV28 to TRBJ2-7; 10 nucleotides align to TRBD2. This CDR3 comprises 15 residues. V dropped 5 bases and J dropped 5; count of bases not matched to a gene: 9. Germline-derived CDR1 and CDR2 are MDHEN and SYDVKM. The DNA of the CDR3 is TGTGCCAGCAGTCCCCCAGCGGGAGGGGCCCACGAGCAGTACTTC. It encodes CASSPPAGGAHEQYF. The full variable domain, its missing parts supplied by reference TRBV28 and TRBJ2-7, is DVKVTQSSRYLVKRTGEKVFLECVQDMDHENMFWYRQDPGLGLRLIYFSYDVKMKEKGDIPEGYSVSREKKERFSLILESASTNQTSMYLCASSPPAGGAHEQYFGPGTRLTVT.

The table lists this clonotype with a few counts. As DNA, the CDR3 is TGTGCCAGCCGACTAGGGGGCCAGTACACTGAAGCTTTCTTT. Translation: CASRLGGQYTEAFF. V is TRBV12-3 or TRBV12-4 and J is TRBJ1-1, with 7 bases identical to TRBD1. The CDR3 consists of 14 residues. The V and J ends lost 8 bases and 3 bases, in that order; junction bases with no gene match: 9.

V gene TRBV29-1 combines with J gene TRBJ1-1; D not resolved. Between the trimmed V and J ends, which lost 4 bases and 0 bases, there was a span of 9 bases. The CDR3 is 13 residues long. Germline CDR1 and CDR2: SQVTM and ANQGSEA. In nucleotides, the CDR3 is TGCAGCGTTGTCAGACCCATGAACACTGAAGCTTTCTTT. It codes for CSVVRPMNTEAFF.

This clonotype was counted a few times. This chain joins TRBV20-1 and TRBJ2-1; TRBD2 might be the D (6 bases). The CDR3 consists of 16 residues. Germline CDR1 is DFQATT and CDR2 is SNEGSKA (reference sequence). V lost 5 bases, J lost 8 bases, and 25 bases lay in between. CDR3 region: CSAPRVGPFTGDEQFF. CDR3 nucleotide sequence: TGCAGTGCTCCCCGGGTGGGTCCTTTTACGGGGGATGAGCAGTTCTTC.

The V call is TRBV9, the J call TRBJ2-1, with no clear D. V lost 1 base to trimming and J lost 0 bases, with 5 bases between them. The CDR3 loop spans 14 amino acids. Germline assignment: CDR1 SGDLS and CDR2 YYNGEE. DNA for the CDR3: TGTGCCAGCAGCGTACAAAGCTCCTACAATGAGCAGTTCTTC. Amino acids: CASSVQSSYNEQFF.

DNA for the CDR3: TGTGCCAGCAGTCAATTTAGCGGAACCTACAATGAGCAGTTCTTC. Protein: CASSQFSGTYNEQFF. The gene calls are TRBV6-2 or TRBV6-3 and TRBJ2-1, with a possible D match to TRBD2 (6 bases). The length of the CDR3 is 15 residues. Germline assignment: CDR1 MNHEY and CDR2 SVGEGT. V lost 5 bases and J 2 bases, leaving 13 bases between the germline ends.

At least ten counts were recorded for this clonotype. The V gene is TRBV7-2, the J gene TRBJ1-4; 8 bases map to TRBD1. V shed 2 bases and J 6 bases; nucleotides not matched to a gene: 2. This CDR3 has 14 residues. CDR1 and CDR2 (germline): SGHTA, FQGNSA. This CDR3 is CASSLQGADEKLFF. The CDR3, as DNA: TGTGCCAGCAGCTTACAGGGGGCGGATGAAAAACTGTTTTTT.

This sequence joins TRBV20-1 and TRBJ2-3; 8 bases align to TRBD2. CDR1 and CDR2 from the germline V gene are DFQATT and SNEGSKA (reference sequence). After removal of 2 bases from V and 5 bases from J, the junction contained 3 bases not matched to a gene. This CDR3 has 13 amino acids. The CDR3 here is CSARREGRDTQYF. The CDR3 DNA reads as TGCAGTGCTAGACGGGAGGGCCGAGATACGCAGTATTTT.

This clonotype was counted a few times. This rearrangement joins TRBV7-9 to TRBJ2-4, with D uncertain. CDR1 and CDR2 from the germline V gene are SEHNR and FQNEAQ (reference sequence). V lost 4 bases, J lost 8 bases, and 15 bases lay in between. The CDR3 covers 14 residues. The CDR3 loop is CASSSDGTKDIQYF. The CDR3 DNA reads as TGTGCCAGCAGCTCGGACGGAACAAAGGACATTCAGTACTTC.

V is TRBV7-3 and J is TRBJ2-3; 10 nucleotides agree with TRBD2. Germline CDR1 SGHTA, CDR2 FQGTGA. Trimming cost V 3 bases and J 2 bases; bases outside gene matches: 5. The CDR3 is 16 amino acids. In DNA, the CDR3 is TGTGCCAGCAGCTTTGGACTAGCGGAATCCACAGATACGCAGTATTTT. It encodes CASSFGLAESTDTQYF.

The V and J genes are TRBV19 and TRBJ2-3; D is uncertain. Germline CDR1 LNHDA, CDR2 SQIVND (reference sequence). The length of the CDR3 is 14 residues. Trimming removed 4 bases at V and 6 bases at J, with 14 bases between. CDR3 protein: CASSTPRERDTQYF. The CDR3 DNA follows: TGTGCCAGTAGTACCCCCCGTGAGAGGGATACGCAGTATTTT.

This chain joins TRBV20-1 and TRBJ2-5; tentatively, D is TRBD1 (5 bases). Germline values: CDR1 DFQATT, CDR2 SNEGSKA (reference sequence). The CDR3 runs 11 residues. CDR3 in DNA: TGCATTGCAGGGTTAGGGGAGACCCAGTACTTC. Its protein is CIAGLGETQYF.